These 8 T cell receptor beta chains were sequenced from one sample in a study of T cell repertoires in aging, cancer and after chemotherapy. TCR beta rearrangements were amplified from peripheral blood genomic DNA. A mixed TRB-A/B primer pool amplified rearranged TRB by multiplex touch-down PCR. TCRdb re-called the multiplex PCR reads with MiXCR, one entry per CDR3 protein. The sample holds 950 to 1,500 distinct CDR3 sequences; roughly 25% are singletons and the top ten take approximately 79%. The sequenced sample was blood. The receptors were gathered from a human donor with a blood cancer.

This clonotype showed up just a few times. The chain recombines TRBV18 with TRBJ1-1; D perhaps matches TRBD1 (5 bases). Trimming shortened V by 3 bases and J by 0 bases, and 8 bases separated the two germline ends. This CDR3 has 14 residues. From germline, CDR1 is KGHSH and CDR2 LQKENI. This CDR3 is CASSPRQLNTEAFF. The CDR3 coding sequence is TGTGCCAGCTCACCGCGACAGCTGAACACTGAAGCTTTCTTT.

This clonotype was counted between two and nine times. The chain is built from TRBV7-3 and TRBJ2-1, with TRBD2 identical over 11 bases. Trimming took 6 bases from V and 4 from J; bases not matched to a gene: 5. This CDR3 has 15 amino acids. Per germline, CDR1 SGHTA and CDR2 FQGTGA. Written as DNA, the CDR3 is TGTGCCAGCAGTAGTAGCGGGGGGGATTACAATGAGCAGTTCTTC. Translated: CASSSSGGDYNEQFF.

This clonotype is labeled as medium-sized. The chain has TRBV7-9 and TRBJ2-3; D is perhaps TRBD2 (5 bases). The ends were cut back, 2 bases at V and 5 bases at J, with 11 bases in the middle. Per germline, CDR1 SEHNR and CDR2 FQNEAQ (reference sequence). The CDR3 contains 14 residues. The CDR3 protein is CASSLPSRGDTQYF. The CDR3 DNA is TGTGCCAGCAGCTTACCAAGCCGGGGAGATACGCAGTATTTT.

This clonotype appeared a few times. The chain has TRBV6-2 or TRBV6-3 and TRBJ1-5; 7 bases are shared with TRBD1. Germline V lookup: CDR1 MNHEY, CDR2 SVGEGT. V dropped 6 bases and J dropped 3; count of bases not matched to a gene: 5. The CDR3 spans 14 residues. CDR3 sequence reads: CASRQGQLNQPQHF. CDR3 bases: TGTGCCAGCAGACAGGGACAGCTCAATCAGCCCCAGCATTTT.

This chain joins TRBV12-3 or TRBV12-4 and TRBJ2-1; 10 bases are shared with TRBD1. The CDR3 consists of 15 residues. V was pared by 7 bases and J by 1 base, with 4 bases of the junction left unmatched. CDR3 loop: CASNDRGLSYNEQFF. The CDR3 nucleotides read TGTGCCAGCAATGACAGGGGGCTTTCCTACAATGAGCAGTTCTTC.

This clonotype is deemed medium-sized (0.01 to 0.1%). The DNA for the CDR3 is TGTGCCAGCAGTAACTTAGCGGGAGCCTTCAATGAGCAGTTCTTC. It is translated as CASSNLAGAFNEQFF. V is TRBV6-5 and J is TRBJ2-1; the match to TRBD2 covers 9 bases. The CDR3 contains 15 residues. Germline values: CDR1 MNHEY, CDR2 SVGAGI. With V trimmed by 5 bases and J by 6 bases, 8 bases remained unmatched.

Judged by abundance, this clonotype is medium-sized. V usage is TRBV18 and J usage is TRBJ2-2; 8 nucleotides line up with TRBD2. The CDR3 contains 17 residues. The germline gives CDR1 KGHSH, CDR2 LQKENI. V shed 3 bases, J shed 0 bases, and the junction held 6 bases outside the gene matches. The CDR3 loop is CASSPLPAGANTGELFF. DNA of the CDR3: TGTGCCAGCTCACCTCTCCCAGCGGGAGCGAACACCGGGGAGCTGTTTTTT.

This clonotype counts as large. The rearrangement links TRBV27 to TRBJ2-5; D may be TRBD2 (6 bases). Germline loops: CDR1 MNHEY, CDR2 SMNVEV (reference sequence). Trimming took 1 base from V and 2 from J, leaving 11 bases between them. CDR3 length: 15 residues. CDR3 region: CASSLWAGRQETQYF. CDR3 in DNA: TGTGCCAGCAGTTTATGGGCAGGGAGGCAAGAGACCCAGTACTTC.